The rows below give T cell receptor beta chains drawn from one sample of a study of response to subunit inactivated influenza vaccine. TCRdb re-derived calls from the RT-PCR reads in MiXCR, one entry per CDR3 protein. There are 700,000 to 800,000 distinct CDR3 sequences in the sample; roughly 18% occur only once, and approximately 11% lies in the top ten. This specimen was PBMCs from blood, taken 5 days after vaccination. These receptors were taken from a man aged 50 to 60 who received an inactivated influenza vaccine. Both conserved end residues are part of each CDR3.

j_call v_call cdr3_aa
TRBJ1-6 TRBV10-3 CAISDRTAGSPLHF
TRBJ2-3 TRBV4-3 CASSQDRPPDTQYF
TRBJ2-5 TRBV4-3 CASSQAKITTGGETQYF
TRBJ1-2 TRBV4-3 CASSFGGGLNYGYTF
TRBJ2-7 TRBV30 CAWSANLAYEQYF
TRBJ2-5 TRBV4-1 CASSPILTGIQETQYF
TRBJ2-2 TRBV6-5 CASSYWDGARGTGELFF
TRBJ2-7 TRBV4-1 CASSHLSGTSSYEQYF
TRBJ1-4 TRBV12-3/TRBV12-4 CASQVSANEKLFF
TRBJ2-2 TRBV10-1 CASSEGLAGPTGELFF
TRBJ2-5 TRBV7-3 CASSLKDQETQYF
TRBJ2-5 TRBV29-1 CSVRGLAGEHQETQYF